This TCR beta chain was retrieved from a study of early T cells in non-severe SARS-CoV-2 infection. At the level of the study: Chains were unpaired, as sequencing was done on bulk RNA from unsorted whole blood.

Individual cDNA molecules each received unique molecular identifiers attached to them. TCRdb processed the 5' RACE reads anew with MiXCR; each CDR3 protein has one entry. The sample consists of some 77,000 distinct CDR3 sequences, 10% to 15% of them appearing once. V lost 0 bases and J lost 8; bases outside the gene matches: 2. The length of the CDR3 is 13 residues. This receptor was taken from an adult who was a healthcare worker with PCR-confirmed SARS-CoV-2 infection or an uninfected control (not recorded which). The donor label of this sample is uncertain. This specimen was whole blood, taken at baseline. The chain is built from TRBV12-3 or TRBV12-4 and TRBJ2-3, with 7 bases identical to TRBD2. CDR3: CASSLAGLPTQYF. The CDR3 nucleotides are TGTGCCAGCAGTTTAGCGGGACTACCTACGCAGTATTTT.